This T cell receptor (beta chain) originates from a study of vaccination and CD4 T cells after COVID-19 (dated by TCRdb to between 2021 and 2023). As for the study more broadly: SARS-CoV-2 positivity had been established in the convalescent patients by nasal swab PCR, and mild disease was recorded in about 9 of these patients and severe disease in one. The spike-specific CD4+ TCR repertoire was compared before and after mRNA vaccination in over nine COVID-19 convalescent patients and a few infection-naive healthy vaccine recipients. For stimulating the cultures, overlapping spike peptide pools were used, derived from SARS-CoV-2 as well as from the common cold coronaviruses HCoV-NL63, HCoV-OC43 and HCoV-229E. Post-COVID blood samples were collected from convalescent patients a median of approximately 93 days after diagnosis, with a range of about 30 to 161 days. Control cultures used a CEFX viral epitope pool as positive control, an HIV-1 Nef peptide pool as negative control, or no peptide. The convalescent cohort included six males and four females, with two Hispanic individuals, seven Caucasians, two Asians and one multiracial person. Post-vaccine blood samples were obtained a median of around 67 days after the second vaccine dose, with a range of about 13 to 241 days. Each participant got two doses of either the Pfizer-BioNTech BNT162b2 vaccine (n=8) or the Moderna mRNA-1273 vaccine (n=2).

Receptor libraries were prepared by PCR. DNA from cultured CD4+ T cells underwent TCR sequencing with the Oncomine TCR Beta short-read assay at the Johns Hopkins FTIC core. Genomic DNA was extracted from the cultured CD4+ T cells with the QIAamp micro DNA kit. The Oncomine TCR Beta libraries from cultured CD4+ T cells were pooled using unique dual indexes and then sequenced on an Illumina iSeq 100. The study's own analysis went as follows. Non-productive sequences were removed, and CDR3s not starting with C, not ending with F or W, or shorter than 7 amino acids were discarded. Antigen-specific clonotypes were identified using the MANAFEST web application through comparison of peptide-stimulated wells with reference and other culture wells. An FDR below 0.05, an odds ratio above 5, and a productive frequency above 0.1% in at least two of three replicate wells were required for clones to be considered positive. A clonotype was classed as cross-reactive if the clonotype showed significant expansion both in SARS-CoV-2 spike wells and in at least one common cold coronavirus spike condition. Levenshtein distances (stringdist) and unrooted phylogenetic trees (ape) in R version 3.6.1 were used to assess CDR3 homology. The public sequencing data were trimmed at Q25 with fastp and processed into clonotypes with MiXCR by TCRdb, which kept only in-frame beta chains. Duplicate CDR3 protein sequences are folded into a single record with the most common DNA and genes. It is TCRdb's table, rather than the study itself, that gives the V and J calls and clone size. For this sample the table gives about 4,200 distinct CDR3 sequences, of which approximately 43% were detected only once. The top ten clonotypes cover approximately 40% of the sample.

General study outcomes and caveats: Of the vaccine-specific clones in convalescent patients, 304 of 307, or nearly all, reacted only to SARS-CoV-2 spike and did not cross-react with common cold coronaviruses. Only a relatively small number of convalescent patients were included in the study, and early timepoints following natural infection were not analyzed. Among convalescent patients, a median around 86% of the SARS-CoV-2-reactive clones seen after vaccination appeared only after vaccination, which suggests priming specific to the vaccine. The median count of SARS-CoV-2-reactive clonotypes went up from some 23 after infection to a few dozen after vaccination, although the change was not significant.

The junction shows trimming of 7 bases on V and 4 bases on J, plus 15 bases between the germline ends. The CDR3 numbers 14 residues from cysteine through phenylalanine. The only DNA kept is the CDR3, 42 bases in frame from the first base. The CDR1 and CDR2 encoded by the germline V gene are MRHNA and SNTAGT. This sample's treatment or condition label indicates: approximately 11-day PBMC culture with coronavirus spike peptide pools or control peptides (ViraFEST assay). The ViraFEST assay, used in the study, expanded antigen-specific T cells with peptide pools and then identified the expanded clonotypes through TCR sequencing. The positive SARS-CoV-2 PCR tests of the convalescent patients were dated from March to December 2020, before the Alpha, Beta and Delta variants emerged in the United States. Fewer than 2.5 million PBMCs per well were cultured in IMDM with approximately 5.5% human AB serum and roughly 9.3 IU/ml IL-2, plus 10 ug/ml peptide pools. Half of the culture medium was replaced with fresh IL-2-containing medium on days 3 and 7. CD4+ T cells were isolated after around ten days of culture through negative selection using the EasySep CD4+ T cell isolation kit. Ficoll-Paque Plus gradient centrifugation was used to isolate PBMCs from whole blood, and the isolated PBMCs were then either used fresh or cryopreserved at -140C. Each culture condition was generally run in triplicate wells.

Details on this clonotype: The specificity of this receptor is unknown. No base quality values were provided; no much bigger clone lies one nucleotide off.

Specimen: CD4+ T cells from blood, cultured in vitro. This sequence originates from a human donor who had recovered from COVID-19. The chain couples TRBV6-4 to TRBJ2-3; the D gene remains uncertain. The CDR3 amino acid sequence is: CASKLSPQSDTQYF. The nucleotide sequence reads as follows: TGTGCCAGCAAATTGAGTCCCCAATCAGATACGCAGTATTTT.